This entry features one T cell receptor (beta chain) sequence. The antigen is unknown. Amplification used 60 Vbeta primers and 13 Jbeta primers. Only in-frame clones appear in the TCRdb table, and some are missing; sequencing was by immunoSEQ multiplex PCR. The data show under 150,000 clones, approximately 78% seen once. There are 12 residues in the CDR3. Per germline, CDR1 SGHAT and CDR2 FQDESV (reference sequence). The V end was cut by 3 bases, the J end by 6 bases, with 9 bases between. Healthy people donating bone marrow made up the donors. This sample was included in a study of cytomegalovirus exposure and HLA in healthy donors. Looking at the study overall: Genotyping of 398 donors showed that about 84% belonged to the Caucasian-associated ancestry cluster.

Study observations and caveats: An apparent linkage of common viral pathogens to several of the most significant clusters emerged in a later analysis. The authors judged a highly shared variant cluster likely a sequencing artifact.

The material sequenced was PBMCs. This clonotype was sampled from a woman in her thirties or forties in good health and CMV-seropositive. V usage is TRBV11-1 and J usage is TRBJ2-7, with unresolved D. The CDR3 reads CASSFLDFEQYF. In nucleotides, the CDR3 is TGTGCCAGCAGCTTCTTAGATTTCGAGCAGTACTTC.